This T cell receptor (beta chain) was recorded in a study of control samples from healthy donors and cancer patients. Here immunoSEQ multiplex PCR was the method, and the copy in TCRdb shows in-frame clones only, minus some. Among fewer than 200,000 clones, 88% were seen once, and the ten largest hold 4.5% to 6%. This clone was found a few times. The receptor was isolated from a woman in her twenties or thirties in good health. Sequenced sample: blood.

As DNA, the CDR3 is TGTGCCAGCAGTCAAAGGGGGAGGGCCGATCAGCCCCAGCATTTT. Its translation is CASSQRGRADQPQHF. The rearrangement uses TRBV2 and TRBJ1-5, with D perhaps matching TRBD1 (6 bases). The CDR3 spans 15 residues. Germline V gene sequence: CDR1 SNHLY, CDR2 FYNNEI. V lost 5 bases and J lost 5, with 16 bases in between.